This T cell receptor (beta chain) was captured by sequencing in a study of blood T cell repertoires in COVID-19. Study information: Collection of acute and convalescent COVID-19 samples took place in the United States, Italy and Spain.

Clinical history as reported by participants underpinned cohort assignment. Authors' processing steps: The authors estimated nucleated cell counts from reference gene primer amplification. Only in-frame clones appear in the TCRdb table, and some are missing; sequencing was by immunoSEQ multiplex PCR. The V and J calls and clone size were taken over from that table, and D and trimming were inferred from the DNA. The data contain 400,000 to 450,000 clones, roughly 87% of them singletons. The V end lost 2 bases, the J end lost 8 bases, and 13 bases lay between the germline ends. Germline CDR1 reads SGHRS; CDR2 reads YFSETQ. CDR3 length: 13 amino acids.

The rearrangement joins TRBV5-1 to TRBJ1-2; a possible D gene is TRBD1 (6 bases). Sample: PBMCs or T cells enriched from blood (not recorded which). The TCR originated in a man in his late teens or twenties who had recovered from COVID-19. CDR3 sequence (DNA): TGCGCCAGCAGCTTAACAGGGTACCAAGGCTACACCTTC. It is translated as CASSLTGYQGYTF.